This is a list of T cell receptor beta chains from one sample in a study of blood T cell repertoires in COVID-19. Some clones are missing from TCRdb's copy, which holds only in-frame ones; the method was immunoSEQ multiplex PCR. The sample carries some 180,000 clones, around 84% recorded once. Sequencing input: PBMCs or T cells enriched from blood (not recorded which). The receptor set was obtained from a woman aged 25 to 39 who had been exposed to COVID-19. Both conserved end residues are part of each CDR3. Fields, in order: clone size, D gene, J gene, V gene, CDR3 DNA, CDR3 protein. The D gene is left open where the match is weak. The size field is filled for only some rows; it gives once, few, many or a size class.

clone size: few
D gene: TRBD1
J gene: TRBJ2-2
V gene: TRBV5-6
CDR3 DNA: TGTGCCAGCAGCTTGTGGAACAGGGGGTTACTCACCGGGGAGCTGTTTTTT
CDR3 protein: CASSLWNRGLLTGELFF

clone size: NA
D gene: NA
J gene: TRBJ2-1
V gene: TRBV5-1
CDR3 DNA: TGCGCCAGCGGGAAACAGGAAGGCAATGAGCAGTTCTTC
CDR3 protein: CASGKQEGNEQFF

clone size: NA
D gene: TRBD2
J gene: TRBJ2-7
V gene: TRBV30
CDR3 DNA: TGTGCCTGGAGTGTAAACAGGTGGTCTGGCGGGGGGAGAGAGCAGTACTTC
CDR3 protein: CAWSVNRWSGGGREQYF

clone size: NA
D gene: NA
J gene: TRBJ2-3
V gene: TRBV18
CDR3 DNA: TGTGCCAGCTCCAAACTAGCTATAGGCACAGATACGCAGTATTTT
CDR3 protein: CASSKLAIGTDTQYF

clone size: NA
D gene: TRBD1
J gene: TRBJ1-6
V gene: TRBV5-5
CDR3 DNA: TGTGCCAGCAGCTCGATACCGACCGGGACAGGGTTGGTTTCACCCCTCCACTTT
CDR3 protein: CASSSIPTGTGLVSPLHF

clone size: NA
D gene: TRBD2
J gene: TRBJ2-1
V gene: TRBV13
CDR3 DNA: TGTGCCAGCAGCCCTAGCGGTCTCGGGCTTTCCTACAATGAGCAGTTCTTC
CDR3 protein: CASSPSGLGLSYNEQFF

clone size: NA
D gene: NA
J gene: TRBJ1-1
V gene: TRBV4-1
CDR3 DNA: TGCGCCAGCAGCCAAGATCAGCAGGTTGAAGCTTTCTTT
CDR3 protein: CASSQDQQVEAFF

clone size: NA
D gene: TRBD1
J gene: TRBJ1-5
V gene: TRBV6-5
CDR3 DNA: TGTGCCAGCAGCCTTACAGGGGGCTATCAGCCCCAGCATTTT
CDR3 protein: CASSLTGGYQPQHF

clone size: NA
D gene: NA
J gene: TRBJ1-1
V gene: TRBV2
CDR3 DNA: TGTGCCAGCCTGAGCTTAAATATTTTAATGAACACTGAAGCTTTCTTT
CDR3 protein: CASLSLNILMNTEAFF

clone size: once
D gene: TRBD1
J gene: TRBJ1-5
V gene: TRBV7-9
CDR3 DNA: TGTGCCAGCAGCTTAGGGGGCAGGGGGGCCCGTCAGCCCCAGCATTTT
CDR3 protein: CASSLGGRGARQPQHF

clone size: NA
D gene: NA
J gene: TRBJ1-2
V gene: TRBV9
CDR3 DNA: TGTGCCAGCAGCCCCCAAGGGGAGGTAAACTATGGCTACACCTTC
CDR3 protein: CASSPQGEVNYGYTF

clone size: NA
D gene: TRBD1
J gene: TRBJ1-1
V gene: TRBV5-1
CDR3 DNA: TGCGCCAGCAGCCCACGGACAGGGGGAGAAACTGAAGCTTTCTTT
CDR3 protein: CASSPRTGGETEAFF

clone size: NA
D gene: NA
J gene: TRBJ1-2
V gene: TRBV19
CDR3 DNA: TGTGCCAGTAGTACTACAGGGATATCGGGCTATGGCTACACCTTC
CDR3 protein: CASSTTGISGYGYTF

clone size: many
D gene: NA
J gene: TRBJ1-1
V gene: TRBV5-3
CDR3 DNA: TGTGCCAGGCCCCCATCCCTGAGGAACACTGAAGCTTTCTTT
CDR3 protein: CARPPSLRNTEAFF

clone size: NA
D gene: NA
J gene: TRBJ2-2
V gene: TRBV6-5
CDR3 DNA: TGTGCCAGCAGTTACTCATCCTATAAGAACACCGGGGAGCTGTTTTTT
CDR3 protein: CASSYSSYKNTGELFF

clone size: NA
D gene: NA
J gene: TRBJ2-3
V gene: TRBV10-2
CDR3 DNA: TGCGCCAGCCAGCGAGGCGATACGCAGTATTTT
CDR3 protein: CASQRGDTQYF